In this sample, the clone carrying this T cell receptor (beta chain) turned up many times. The age range of participants was 18 to 89 years, with residence in under 30 US areas. This sample is drawn from a study of blood T cell repertoires in COVID-19. About the study: Italy, Spain and the United States were the sources of the convalescent and acute COVID-19 samples. The cDNA or gDNA used as material had been derived from T cells, B-cell-depleted T cells, or PBMCs.

Repertoires were generated with immunoSEQ multiplex PCR, while TCRdb's copy carries only in-frame clones and drops some. The sample lists 280,000 or so clones; around nine tenths were seen once. This CDR3 has 13 residues. V lost 7 bases to trimming and J lost 2 bases; unmatched junction nucleotides: 3. The TCR originated in a woman in her thirties or forties who had recovered from COVID-19. V gene TRBV12-3 or TRBV12-4 combines with J gene TRBJ1-2, with TRBD1 matching 8 bases. The sample comprised PBMCs or T cells enriched from blood (not recorded which). CDR3 amino acids: CASKRQGNYGYTF. For the CDR3, the DNA is TGTGCCAGCAAACGACAGGGGAACTATGGCTACACCTTC.